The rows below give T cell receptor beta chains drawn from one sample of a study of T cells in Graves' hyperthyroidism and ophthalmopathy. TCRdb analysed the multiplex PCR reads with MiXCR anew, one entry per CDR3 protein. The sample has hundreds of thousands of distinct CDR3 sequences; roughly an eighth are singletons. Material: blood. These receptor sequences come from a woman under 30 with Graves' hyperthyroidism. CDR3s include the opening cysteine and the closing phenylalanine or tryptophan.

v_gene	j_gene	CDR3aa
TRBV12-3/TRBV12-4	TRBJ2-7	CASAAQLGAYEQYF
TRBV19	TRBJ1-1	CASRLGAGTEAFF
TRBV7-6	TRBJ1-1	CASSLVPHNMNTEAFF
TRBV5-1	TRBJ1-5	CASSLRGFQPQHF
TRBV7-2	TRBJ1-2	CASSLYGKAGGGYTF
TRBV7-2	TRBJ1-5	CASSLDPFYSNQPQHF
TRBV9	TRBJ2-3	CASSVGVDPSTDTQYF
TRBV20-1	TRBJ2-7	CSARDGTSGSYEQYF
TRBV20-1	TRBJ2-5	CSARDPVQETQYF
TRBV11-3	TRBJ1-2	CASSLDGRTGDYGYTF
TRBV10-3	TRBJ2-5	CAISDLAGGEETQYF
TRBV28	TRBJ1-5	CASRSSLTDFYSNQPQHF
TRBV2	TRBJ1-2	CASNTGTGNHGYTF
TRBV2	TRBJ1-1	CASSLMGSEAFF
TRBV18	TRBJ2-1	CASSPPQGGSYNEQFF
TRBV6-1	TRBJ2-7	CASTFTRTDEREQYF
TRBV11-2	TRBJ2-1	CASSLGWGGLSYNEQFF
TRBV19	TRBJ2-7	CASSVTAYFTYEQYF
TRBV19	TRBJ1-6	CASTPGPIYNSPLHF
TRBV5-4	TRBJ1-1	CASRRDRENTEAFF
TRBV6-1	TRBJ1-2	CASSESRVYGYTF
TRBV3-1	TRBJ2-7	CASSPSASYEQHF
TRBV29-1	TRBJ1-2	CSVGQGTYGYTF
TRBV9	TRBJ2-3	CASSRATSGVTDTQYF
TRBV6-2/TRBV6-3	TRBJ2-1	CASSYSSSGAGGEQFF
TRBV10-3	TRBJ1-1	CAISESAGTKEAFF
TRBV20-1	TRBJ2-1	CSARVKLAVNEQFF
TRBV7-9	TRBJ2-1	CASSHRGENEQFF